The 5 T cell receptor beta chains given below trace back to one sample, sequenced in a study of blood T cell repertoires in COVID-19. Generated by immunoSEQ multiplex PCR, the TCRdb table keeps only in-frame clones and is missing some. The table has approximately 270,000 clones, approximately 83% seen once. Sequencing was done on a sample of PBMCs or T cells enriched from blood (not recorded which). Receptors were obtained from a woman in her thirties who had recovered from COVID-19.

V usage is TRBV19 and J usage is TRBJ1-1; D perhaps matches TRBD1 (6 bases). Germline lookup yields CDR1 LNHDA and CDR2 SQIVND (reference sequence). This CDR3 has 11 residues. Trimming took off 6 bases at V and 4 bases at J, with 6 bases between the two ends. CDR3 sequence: CASRTGTEAFF. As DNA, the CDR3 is TGTGCCAGTAGGACAGGCACTGAAGCTTTCTTT.

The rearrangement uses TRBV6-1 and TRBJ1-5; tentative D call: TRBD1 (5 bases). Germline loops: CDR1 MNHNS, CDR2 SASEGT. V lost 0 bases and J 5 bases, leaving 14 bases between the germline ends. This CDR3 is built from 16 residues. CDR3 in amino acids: CASSEARFSGDQPQHF. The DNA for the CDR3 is TGTGCCAGCAGTGAAGCACGGTTTTCGGGGGATCAGCCCCAGCATTTT.

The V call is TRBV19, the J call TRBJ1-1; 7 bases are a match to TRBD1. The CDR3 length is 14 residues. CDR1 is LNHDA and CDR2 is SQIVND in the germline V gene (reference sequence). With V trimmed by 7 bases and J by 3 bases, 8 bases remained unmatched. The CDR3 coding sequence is TGTGCCAGTATGGAGGGGGCGATGGACACTGAAGCTTTCTTT. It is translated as CASMEGAMDTEAFF.

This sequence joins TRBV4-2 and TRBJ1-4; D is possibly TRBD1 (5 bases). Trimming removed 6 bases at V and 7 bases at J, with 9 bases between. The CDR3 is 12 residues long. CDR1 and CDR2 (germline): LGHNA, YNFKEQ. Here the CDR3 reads CASSGRAEKLFF. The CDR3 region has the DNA TGTGCCAGCAGTGGCAGGGCTGAAAAACTGTTTTTT.

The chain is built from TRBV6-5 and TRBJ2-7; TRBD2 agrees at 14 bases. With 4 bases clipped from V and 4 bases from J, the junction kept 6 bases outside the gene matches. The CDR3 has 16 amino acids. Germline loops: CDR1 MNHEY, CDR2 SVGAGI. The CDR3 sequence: CASSSGTSGRRYEQYF. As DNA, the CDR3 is TGTGCCAGCAGTTCCGGGACTAGCGGGAGAAGATACGAGCAGTACTTC.